The source of this T cell receptor beta chain is a study of CD8 T cells in ankylosing spondylitis (dated by TCRdb to 2015 to 2018). Turning to the overall study: The study profiled T cell receptor beta repertoires in healthy donors and ankylosing spondylitis patients to find disease-linked TCR variants. The whole study cohort included over 85 healthy donors and 25 ankylosing spondylitis patients. Peripheral blood was sampled, and synovial fluid was additionally collected from ankylosing spondylitis patients. On the study overall, not on this receptor specifically: The disease-linked clones were reported as significantly enriched in matched synovial fluid samples from ankylosing spondylitis patients. Blood from ankylosing spondylitis patients appeared to be characterized by a TCR beta motif composed of eight or nine highly homologous amino acid variants. Some motif variants were previously reported in synovial fluid and blood of reactive arthritis patients, suggesting common disease-initiation mechanisms. A CD8+ phenotype was shown by the disease-linked clones, which were found at relatively low frequencies in peripheral blood.

Sequencing was carried out with an Illumina HiSeq 2500. Quantitative 5'-RACE with molecular barcodes was the method used to prepare the TCR beta libraries. On the authors' methods: To identify disease-linked TCR variants, a new computational method was used, one built on a probabilistic model of VDJ rearrangement. The public reads were run again by TCRdb, first through fastp at Q25 and then through MiXCR, and only productive beta chains were kept. Merged by CDR3 protein, the rows form single entries marked with the most common genes and DNA. The V and J calls and clone size come from TCRdb's table, not from the authors' own analysis. The sample table holds about 92,000 distinct CDR3 sequences, of which about 8.1% were seen once. The ten largest clones represent just over 5% of the sample. CDR1 and CDR2 are read off the germline V gene (reference sequence) as SGHAT and FQDESV. The CDR3 holds 16 amino acids from the cysteine to the phenylalanine. Only the CDR3 DNA stays, 48 bases, in frame from base 1. Clipping removes 5 bases from V and 5 bases from J, with 7 as the unmatched junction base count.

This clonotype was seen at least ten times. Its antigen has not been determined. It has no much larger one-base neighbor in the sample; base qualities were not kept. Material for sequencing was blood, either unsorted or a sorted T cell fraction (not recorded which). The sequence is built from TRBV11-1 and TRBJ1-6, and 9 bases in between align with TRBD1. The TCR sequence derives from a male donor with ankylosing spondylitis or in good health (not recorded which). The CDR3 is CASSAPTGGNNSPLHF. The DNA sequence reads TGTGCCAGCAGCGCGCCGACAGGGGGGAATAATTCACCCCTCCACTTT.